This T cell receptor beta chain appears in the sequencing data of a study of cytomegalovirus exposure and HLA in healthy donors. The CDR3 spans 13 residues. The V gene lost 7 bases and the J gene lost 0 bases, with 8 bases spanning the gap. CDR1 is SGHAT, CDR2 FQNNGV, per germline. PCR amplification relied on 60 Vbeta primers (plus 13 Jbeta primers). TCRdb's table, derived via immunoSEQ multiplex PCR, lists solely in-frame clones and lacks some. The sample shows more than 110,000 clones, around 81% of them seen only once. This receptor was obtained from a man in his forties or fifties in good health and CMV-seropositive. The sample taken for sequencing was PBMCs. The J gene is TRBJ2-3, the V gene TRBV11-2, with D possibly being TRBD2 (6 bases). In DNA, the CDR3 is TGTGCCAGCAAGCTAGCGAGCACAGATACGCAGTATTTT. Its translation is CASKLASTDTQYF.